Each of the 21 T cell receptor beta chains below was sequenced from the same sample in a study of PD-1 blockade in mismatch repair-deficient tumors. Repertoires were generated with immunoSEQ multiplex PCR, while TCRdb's copy carries only in-frame clones and drops some. The table has roughly 120,000 clones, about 88% seen once; the top ten hold 12%. The source was peripheral blood, collected roughly 67 weeks after starting pembrolizumab. The receptor source for this set is an adult with mismatch repair-deficient cancer.

This clone was observed a few times. The chain uses TRBV27 and TRBJ2-7; 8 nucleotides line up with TRBD1. Trimming at V came to 5 bases and at J to 2 bases, leaving 2 bases not matched to a gene. The germline V gene has CDR1 MNHEY and CDR2 SMNVEV (reference sequence). The CDR3 covers 13 residues. In DNA, the CDR3 is TGTGCCAGCAGTCCGGGACAGGCCTACGAGCAGTACTTC. It translates to CASSPGQAYEQYF.

This chain uses TRBV19 with TRBJ2-3; the match to TRBD2 covers 10 bases. Germline V lookup: CDR1 LNHDA, CDR2 SQIVND (reference sequence). CDR3 size: 15 residues. The V gene end was trimmed by 3 bases and the J gene end by 6 bases; junction bases not matched to a gene: 6. CDR3 nucleotides: TGTGCCAGTAGTATGACTAGCGGGCTTGGTGATACGCAGTATTTT. This sequence encodes CASSMTSGLGDTQYF.

V is TRBV7-9 and J is TRBJ2-7; D ambiguous. CDR3 size: 12 residues. Germline lookup yields CDR1 SEHNR and CDR2 FQNEAQ (reference sequence). Trimming cost V 1 base and J 6 bases, with 7 bases left between them. The CDR3 here is CASSLDVGEQYF. The CDR3 DNA reads as TGTGCCAGCAGCTTAGATGTAGGCGAGCAGTACTTC.

This chain connects TRBV28 to TRBJ1-2; D call uncertain. Germline loops: CDR1 MDHEN, CDR2 SYDVKM. V was cut by 4 bases and J by 0 bases, with 0 bases left in between. This CDR3 comprises 11 residues. This CDR3 is CASSSNYGYTF. The CDR3 nucleotides are TGTGCCAGCAGTTCTAACTATGGCTACACCTTC.

The chain uses TRBV15 and TRBJ2-5; the D is unclear. V was cut by 0 bases and J by 9 bases, with 8 bases left in between. This CDR3 comprises 12 residues. CDR1 and CDR2 (germline): LNHNV, YYDKDF (reference sequence). This chain's CDR3 is CATSRDFAAQYF. CDR3 bases: TGTGCCACCAGCAGAGATTTCGCGGCCCAGTACTTC.

The chain combines TRBV13 with TRBJ1-2, with D perhaps TRBD1 (6 bases). Trimming removed 7 bases at V and 5 bases at J, with 17 bases between. Germline CDR1 PRHDT, CDR2 FYEKMQ (reference sequence). The CDR3 length is 14 residues. The CDR3 loop is CASTQTTGRYGYTF. As DNA, the CDR3 is TGTGCCAGCACCCAAACTACAGGGAGGTATGGCTACACCTTC.

Here the CDR3 reads CASSPDSPGYEQYF. In nucleotides, the CDR3 is TGTGCCAGCAGTCCCGACAGTCCGGGATACGAGCAGTACTTC. The chain employs TRBV6-5 and TRBJ2-7, with D perhaps assigned TRBD1 or TRBD2 (5 bases each). Germline CDR1 is MNHEY and CDR2 is SVGAGI. Between the trimmed V and J ends, which lost 5 bases and 4 bases, there was a span of 15 bases. There are 14 residues in the CDR3.

The genes are TRBV20-1 and TRBJ1-4, with D unclear. CDR1 DFQATT and CDR2 SNEGSKA come from the germline V gene (reference sequence). CDR3 size: 11 residues. V was trimmed by 7 bases and J by 8 bases, leaving 11 bases between them. The CDR3 region has the DNA TGCAGTGGGGGAGTGAACGAAAAACTGTTTTTT. Protein: CSGGVNEKLFF.

V gene TRBV27 combines with J gene TRBJ2-6, with 7 bases lining up with TRBD1. The CDR3 sequence is 16 residues long. CDR1 MNHEY and CDR2 SMNVEV come from the germline V gene (reference sequence). V was clipped by 8 bases and J by 0 bases; unmatched bases: 7. In nucleotides, the CDR3 is TGTGCCAGCGGAAGACAGGGTCCCTCTGGGGCCAACGTCCTGACTTTC. It encodes CASGRQGPSGANVLTF.

The rearrangement joins TRBV4-1 to TRBJ2-7; the D is unclear. Trimming took off 1 base at V and 2 bases at J, with 15 bases between the two ends. Germline values: CDR1 MGHRA, CDR2 YSYEKL. CDR3 size: 16 residues. CDR3 sequence reads: CASSQGIRQRTYEQYF. The CDR3 DNA reads as TGCGCCAGCAGCCAAGGTATAAGGCAGAGAACCTACGAGCAGTACTTC.

The rearrangement uses TRBV6-5 and TRBJ2-7; TRBD2 agrees at 7 bases. Germline V gene sequence: CDR1 MNHEY, CDR2 SVGAGI. V gave up 4 bases and J gave up 7 bases; unmatched junction bases: 10. The CDR3 loop spans 14 amino acids. CDR3 protein: CASSFAGVAGEQYF. In nucleotides, the CDR3 is TGTGCCAGCAGTTTCGCGGGAGTCGCGGGGGAGCAGTACTTC.

This clone was observed a single time. This chain uses TRBV12-2 with TRBJ1-2. TRBV12-2 is an annotated pseudogene. This CDR3 contains 16 residues. As DNA, the CDR3 is TGTGCAAGTCGCTTAGCGAGGGAAAGCGGGGACTATGGCTACACCTTC. Amino acids: CASRLARESGDYGYTF.

The chain joins TRBV14 to TRBJ2-5, with 13 bases lining up with TRBD2. There are 17 residues in the CDR3. The trim removed 4 bases at V and 2 bases at J, leaving 7 bases unmatched. The germline V gene has CDR1 SGHDN and CDR2 FVKESK. Written as DNA, the CDR3 is TGTGCCAGCAGCCGAGGACTAGCGGGAGTTCGGCAAGAGACCCAGTACTTC. It yields the protein CASSRGLAGVRQETQYF.

V usage is TRBV4-1 and J usage is TRBJ2-5; tentatively, D is TRBD1 (5 bases). CDR1 is MGHRA and CDR2 is YSYEKL in the germline V gene. The CDR3 runs to 15 residues. Trimming shortened V by 1 base and J by 2 bases, and 11 bases separated the two germline ends. In DNA form, the CDR3 reads TGCGCCAGCAGCCAAGTGGCGACAGAGCAAGAGACCCAGTACTTC. It encodes CASSQVATEQETQYF.

J is TRBJ2-7 and V is TRBV30; TRBD1 is a possible D gene (5 bases). This CDR3 spans 15 amino acids. Germline V gene lookup returns CDR1 GTSNPN and CDR2 SVGIG (reference sequence). V was shortened by 0 bases and J by 0 bases, with 12 bases between the two germline ends. CDR3 coding DNA: TGTGCCTGGAGTGTACTGGGGCCTAGCTCCTACGAGCAGTACTTC. This encodes CAWSVLGPSSYEQYF. Full variable domain (remainder filled in from reference TRBV30 and TRBJ2-7): SQTIHQWPATLVQPVGSPLSLECTVEGTSNPNLYWYRQAAGRGLQLLFYSVGIGQISSEVPQNLSASRPQDRQFILSSKKLLLSDSGFYLCAWSVLGPSSYEQYFGPGTRLTVT.

In its sample, this clone was seen once. This chain connects TRBV19 to TRBJ2-7, with D possibly matching TRBD2 (5 bases). Germline values: CDR1 LNHDA, CDR2 SQIVND (reference sequence). V dropped 5 bases and J dropped 2 bases, with 10 bases sitting between them. CDR3 length equals 13 residues. The CDR3 protein is CASSPSQAYEQYF. In DNA form, the CDR3 reads TGTGCCAGTAGTCCTAGCCAGGCCTACGAGCAGTACTTC.

The chain employs TRBV7-2 and TRBJ2-3; D gene ambiguous. From germline, CDR1 is SGHTA and CDR2 FQGNSA. This CDR3 is 12 amino acids long. V lost 1 base to trimming and J lost 5 bases, with 4 bases between them. CDR3 sequence (DNA): TGTGCCAGCAGCTTAGTGGGAGATACGCAGTATTTT. As protein: CASSLVGDTQYF.

The chain is built from TRBV5-6 and TRBJ2-7, with D perhaps given as TRBD1 or TRBD2 (5 bases each). The germline V gene has CDR1 SGHDT and CDR2 YYEEEE. This CDR3 region has 14 residues. V was pared by 0 bases and J by 1 base, with 8 bases between. CDR3 DNA sequence: TGTGCCAGCAGCTTGGGCTGGGGGTCCTACGAGCAGTACTTC. Its protein is CASSLGWGSYEQYF. The variable domain in full, completed from reference TRBV5-6 and TRBJ2-7, reads DAGVTQSPTHLIKTRGQQVTLRCSPKSGHDTVSWYQQALGQGPQFIFQYYEEEERQRGNFPDRFSGHQFPNYSSELNVNALLLGDSALYLCASSLGWGSYEQYFGPGTRLTVT.

The chain recombines TRBV11-2 with TRBJ2-1; D possibly corresponds to TRBD2 (7 bases). Trimming pared 1 base from V and 8 bases from J, leaving 15 bases between. Germline V gene data show CDR1 as SGHAT and CDR2 as FQNNGV. This CDR3 is built from 15 residues. CDR3 protein: CASSLGGGGSDEQFF. As DNA, the CDR3 is TGTGCCAGCAGCTTAGGGGGGGGCGGGAGTGATGAGCAGTTCTTC.

This chain joins TRBV6-5 and TRBJ2-6; no firm D call. CDR1 and CDR2 from the germline V gene are MNHEY and SVGAGI. The length of the CDR3 is 15 residues. V lost 1 base and J lost 0, with 4 bases in between. CDR3 bases: TGTGCCAGCAGTTACTACTTCTCTGGGGCCAACGTCCTGACTTTC. Its protein product is CASSYYFSGANVLTF.

The chain employs TRBV30 and TRBJ1-4, with D perhaps matching TRBD1 (5 bases). The CDR3 consists of 15 residues. The V gene lost 2 bases and the J gene lost 1 base, with 11 bases spanning the gap. Germline loops: CDR1 GTSNPN, CDR2 SVGIG (reference sequence). The CDR3 here is CAWSRGWGTNEKLFF. The CDR3, as DNA: TGTGCCTGGAGTCGGGGGTGGGGAACTAATGAAAAACTGTTTTTT.